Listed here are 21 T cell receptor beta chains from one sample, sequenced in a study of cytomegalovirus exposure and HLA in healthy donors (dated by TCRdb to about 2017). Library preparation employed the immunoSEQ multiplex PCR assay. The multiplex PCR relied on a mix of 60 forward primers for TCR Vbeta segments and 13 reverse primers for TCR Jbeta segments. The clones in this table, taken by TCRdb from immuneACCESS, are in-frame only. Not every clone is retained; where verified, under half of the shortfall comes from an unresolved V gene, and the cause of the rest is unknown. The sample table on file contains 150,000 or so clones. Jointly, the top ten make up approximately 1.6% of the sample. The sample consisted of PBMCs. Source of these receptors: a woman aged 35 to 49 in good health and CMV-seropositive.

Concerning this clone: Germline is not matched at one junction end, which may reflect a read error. As DNA, the CDR3 is TGTACCAGTAGTATAGAAGCTAGGGGAATTTACGAGCAGTACTTC. Its protein is CTSSIEARGIYEQYF. The chain has TRBV19 and TRBJ2-7; the D gene is possibly TRBD1 (5 bases). The CDR3 extends over 15 amino acids. The germline CDR1 and CDR2 sequences are LNHDA and SQIVND (reference sequence).

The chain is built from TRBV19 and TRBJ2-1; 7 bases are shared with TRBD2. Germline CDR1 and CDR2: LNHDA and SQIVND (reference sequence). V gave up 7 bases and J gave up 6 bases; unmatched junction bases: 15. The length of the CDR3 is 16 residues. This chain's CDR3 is CASNPFQGGRVNEQFF. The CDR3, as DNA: TGTGCCAGTAATCCCTTCCAGGGCGGGAGAGTCAATGAGCAGTTCTTC.

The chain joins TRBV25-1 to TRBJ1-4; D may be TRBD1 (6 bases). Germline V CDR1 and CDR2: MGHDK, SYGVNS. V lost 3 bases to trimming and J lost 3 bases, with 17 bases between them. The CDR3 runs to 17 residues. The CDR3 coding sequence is TGTGCCAGCAGTGACAGGGGCAGAATTCGAGCTAATGAAAAACTGTTTTTT. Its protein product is CASSDRGRIRANEKLFF.

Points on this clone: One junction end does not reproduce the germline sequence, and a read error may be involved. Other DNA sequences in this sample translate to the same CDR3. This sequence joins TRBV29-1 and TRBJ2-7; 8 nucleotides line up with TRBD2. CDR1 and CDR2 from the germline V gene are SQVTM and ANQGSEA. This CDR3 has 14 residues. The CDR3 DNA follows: TGCAGCGTTGCAGGGACTAGTTCGGCCTACGAGCAGTACTTT. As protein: CSVAGTSSAYEQYF.

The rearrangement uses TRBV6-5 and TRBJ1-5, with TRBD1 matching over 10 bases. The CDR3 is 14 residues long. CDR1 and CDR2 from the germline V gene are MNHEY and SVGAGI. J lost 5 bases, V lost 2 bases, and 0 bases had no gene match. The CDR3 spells CASSYGTGDQPQHF. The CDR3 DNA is TGTGCCAGCAGTTACGGGACAGGGGATCAGCCCCAGCATTTT.

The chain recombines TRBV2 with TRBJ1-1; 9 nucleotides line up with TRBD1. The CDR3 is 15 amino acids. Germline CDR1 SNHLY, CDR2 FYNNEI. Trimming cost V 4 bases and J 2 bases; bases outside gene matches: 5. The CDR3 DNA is TGTGCCAGCAGTGGAGGGACAGGGTTTAACACTGAAGCTTTCTTT. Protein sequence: CASSGGTGFNTEAFF. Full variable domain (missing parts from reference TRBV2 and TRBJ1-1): EPEVTQTPSHQVTQMGQEVILRCVPISNHLYFYWYRQILGQKVEFLVSFYNNEISEKSEIFDDQFSVERPDGSNFTLKIRSTKLEDSAMYFCASSGGTGFNTEAFFGQGTRLTVV.

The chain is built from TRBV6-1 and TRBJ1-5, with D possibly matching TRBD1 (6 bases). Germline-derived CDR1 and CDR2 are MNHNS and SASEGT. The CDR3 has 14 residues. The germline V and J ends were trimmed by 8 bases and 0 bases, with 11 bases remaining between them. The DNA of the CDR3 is TGTGCCAGCGCCCGGACAGCTAGCAATCAGCCCCAGCATTTT. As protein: CASARTASNQPQHF.

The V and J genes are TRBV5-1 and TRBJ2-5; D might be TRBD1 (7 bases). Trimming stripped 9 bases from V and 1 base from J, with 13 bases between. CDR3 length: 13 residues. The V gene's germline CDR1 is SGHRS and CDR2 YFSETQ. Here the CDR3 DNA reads TGCGCCACCTCAGGGGGGTTCCAAGAGACCCAGTACTTC. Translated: CATSGGFQETQYF.

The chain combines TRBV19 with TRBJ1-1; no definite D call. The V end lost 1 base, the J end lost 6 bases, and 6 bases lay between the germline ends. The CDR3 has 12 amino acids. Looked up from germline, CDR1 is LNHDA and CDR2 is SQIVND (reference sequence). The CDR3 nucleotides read TGTGCCAGTAGTATAGTCGGTTCTGAAGCTTTCTTT. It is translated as CASSIVGSEAFF. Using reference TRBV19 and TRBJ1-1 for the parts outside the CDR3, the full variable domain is DGGITQSPKYLFRKEGQNVTLSCEQNLNHDAMYWYRQDPGQGLRLIYYSQIVNDFQKGDIAEGYSVSREKKESFPLTVTSAQKNPTAFYLCASSIVGSEAFFGQGTRLTVV.

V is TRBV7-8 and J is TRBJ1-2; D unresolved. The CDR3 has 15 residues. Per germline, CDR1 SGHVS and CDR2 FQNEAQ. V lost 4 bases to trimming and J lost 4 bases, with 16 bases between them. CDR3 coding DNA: TGTGCCAGCAGCTCAGAGGTTTTTCCGTCCTATGGCTACACCTTC. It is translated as CASSSEVFPSYGYTF. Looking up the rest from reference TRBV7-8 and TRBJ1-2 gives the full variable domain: GAGVSQSPRYKVAKRGQDVALRCDPISGHVSLFWYQQALGQGPEFLTYFQNEAQLDKSGLPSDRFFAERPEGSVSTLKIQRTQQEDSAVYLCASSSEVFPSYGYTFGSGTRLTVV.

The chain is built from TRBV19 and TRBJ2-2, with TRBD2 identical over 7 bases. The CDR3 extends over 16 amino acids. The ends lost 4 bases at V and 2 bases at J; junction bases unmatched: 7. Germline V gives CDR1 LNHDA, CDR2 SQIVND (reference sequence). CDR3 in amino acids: CASSSGGLPNTGELFF. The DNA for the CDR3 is TGTGCCAGTAGTAGTGGGGGACTACCTAACACCGGGGAGCTGTTTTTT.

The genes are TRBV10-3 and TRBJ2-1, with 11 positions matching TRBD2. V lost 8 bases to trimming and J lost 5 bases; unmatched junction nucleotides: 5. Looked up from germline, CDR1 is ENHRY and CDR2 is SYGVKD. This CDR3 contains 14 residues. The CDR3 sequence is CAIRLAGSHNEQFF. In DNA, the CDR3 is TGTGCCATCCGACTAGCGGGAAGTCACAATGAGCAGTTCTTC.

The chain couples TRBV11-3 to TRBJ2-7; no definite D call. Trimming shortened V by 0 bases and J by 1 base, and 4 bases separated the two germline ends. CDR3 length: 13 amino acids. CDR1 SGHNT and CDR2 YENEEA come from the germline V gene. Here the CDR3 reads CASSLDGSYEQYF. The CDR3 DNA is TGTGCCAGCAGCTTAGACGGGTCCTACGAGCAGTACTTC.

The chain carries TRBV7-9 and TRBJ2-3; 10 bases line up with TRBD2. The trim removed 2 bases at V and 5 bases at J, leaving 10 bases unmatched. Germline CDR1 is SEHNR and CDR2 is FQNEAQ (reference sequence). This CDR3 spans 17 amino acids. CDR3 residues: CASSLTASGSWLDTQYF. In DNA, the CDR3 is TGTGCCAGCAGCTTAACGGCTAGCGGGAGTTGGTTAGATACGCAGTATTTT.

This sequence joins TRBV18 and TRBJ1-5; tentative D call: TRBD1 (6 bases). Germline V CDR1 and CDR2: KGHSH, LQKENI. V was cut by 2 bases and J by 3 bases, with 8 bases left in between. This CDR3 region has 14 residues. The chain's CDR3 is CASSPGTNNQPQHF. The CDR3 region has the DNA TGTGCCAGCTCACCAGGGACAAACAATCAGCCCCAGCATTTT.

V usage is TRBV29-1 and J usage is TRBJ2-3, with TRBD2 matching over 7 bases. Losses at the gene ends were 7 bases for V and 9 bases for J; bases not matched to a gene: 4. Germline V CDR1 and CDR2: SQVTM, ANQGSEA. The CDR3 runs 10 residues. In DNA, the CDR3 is TGCAGCGCCGAGGGAGGGACGCAGTATTTT. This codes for CSAEGGTQYF.

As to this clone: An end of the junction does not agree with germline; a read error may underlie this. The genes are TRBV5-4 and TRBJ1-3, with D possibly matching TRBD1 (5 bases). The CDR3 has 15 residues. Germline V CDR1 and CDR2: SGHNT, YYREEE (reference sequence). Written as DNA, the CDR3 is TGTGCCAGCAGCTTGCAGGGAGGCTCTGGAAGCACCATATATTTT. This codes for CASSLQGGSGSTIYF.

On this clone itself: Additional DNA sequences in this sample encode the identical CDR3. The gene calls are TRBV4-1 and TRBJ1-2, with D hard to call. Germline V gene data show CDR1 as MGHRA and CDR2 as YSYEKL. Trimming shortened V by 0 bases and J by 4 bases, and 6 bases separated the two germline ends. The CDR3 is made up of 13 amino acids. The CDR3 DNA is TGCGCCAGCAGCCAAGATCCGGGCTATGGCTACACCTTC. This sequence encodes CASSQDPGYGYTF.

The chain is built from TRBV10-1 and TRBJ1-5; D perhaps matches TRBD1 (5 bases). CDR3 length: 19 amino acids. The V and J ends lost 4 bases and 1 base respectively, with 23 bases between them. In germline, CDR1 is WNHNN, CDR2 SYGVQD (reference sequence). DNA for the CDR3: TGCGCCAGCAGTGGGGGGGACCCGGGGGGGGTATGGAGCAATCAGCCCCAGCATTTT. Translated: CASSGGDPGGVWSNQPQHF.

CDR3: CASSMGLAGTYEQYF. The DNA for the CDR3 is TGTGCCAGTAGTATGGGACTAGCGGGTACCTACGAGCAGTACTTC. This chain links TRBV19 with TRBJ2-7, with 12 bases identical to TRBD2. The CDR3 has 15 residues. Germline values: CDR1 LNHDA, CDR2 SQIVND (reference sequence). With V trimmed by 3 bases and J by 2 bases, 2 bases remained unmatched.

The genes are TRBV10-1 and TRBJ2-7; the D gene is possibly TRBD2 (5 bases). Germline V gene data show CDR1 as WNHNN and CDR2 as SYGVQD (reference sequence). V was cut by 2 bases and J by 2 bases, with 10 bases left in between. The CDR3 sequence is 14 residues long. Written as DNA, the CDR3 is TGCGCCAGCAGTGAGGGACTCCAAACCTACGAGCAGTACTTC. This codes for CASSEGLQTYEQYF.